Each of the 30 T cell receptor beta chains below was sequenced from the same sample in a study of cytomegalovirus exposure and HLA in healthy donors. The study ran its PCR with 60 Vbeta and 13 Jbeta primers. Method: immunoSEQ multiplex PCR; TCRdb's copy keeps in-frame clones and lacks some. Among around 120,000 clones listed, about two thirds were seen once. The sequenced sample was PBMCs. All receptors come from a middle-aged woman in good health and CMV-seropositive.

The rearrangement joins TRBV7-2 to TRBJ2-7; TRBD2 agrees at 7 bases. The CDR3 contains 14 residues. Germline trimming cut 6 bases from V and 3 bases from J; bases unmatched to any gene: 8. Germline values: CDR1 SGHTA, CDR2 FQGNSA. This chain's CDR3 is CASRAGPGGYEQYF. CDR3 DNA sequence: TGTGCCAGCAGAGCCGGCCCGGGGGGCTACGAGCAGTACTTC.

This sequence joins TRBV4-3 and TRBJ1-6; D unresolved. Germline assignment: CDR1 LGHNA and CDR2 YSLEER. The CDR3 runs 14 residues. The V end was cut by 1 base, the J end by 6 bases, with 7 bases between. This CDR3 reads CASSQGTSNSPLHF. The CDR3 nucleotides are TGCGCCAGCAGCCAAGGAACTAGTAATTCACCCCTCCACTTT.

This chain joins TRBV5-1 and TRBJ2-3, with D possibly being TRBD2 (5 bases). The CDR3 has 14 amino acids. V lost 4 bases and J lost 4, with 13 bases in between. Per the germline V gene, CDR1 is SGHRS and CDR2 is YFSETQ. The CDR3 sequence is CASSPGIQADTQYF. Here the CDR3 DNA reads TGCGCCAGCAGCCCCGGGATTCAGGCAGATACGCAGTATTTT. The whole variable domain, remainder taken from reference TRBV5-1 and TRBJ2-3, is KAGVTQTPRYLIKTRGQQVTLSCSPISGHRSVSWYQQTPGQGLQFLFEYFSETQRNKGNFPGRFSGRQFSNSRSEMNVSTLELGDSALYLCASSPGIQADTQYFGPGTRLTVL.

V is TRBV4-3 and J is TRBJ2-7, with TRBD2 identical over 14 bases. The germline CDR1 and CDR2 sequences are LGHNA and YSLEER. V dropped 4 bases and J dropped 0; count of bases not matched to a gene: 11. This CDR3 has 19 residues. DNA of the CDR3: TGCGCCAGCAGCCGGGAACACAGGGGACTAGCGGGGGCCTCCTACGAGCAGTACTTC. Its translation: CASSREHRGLAGASYEQYF.

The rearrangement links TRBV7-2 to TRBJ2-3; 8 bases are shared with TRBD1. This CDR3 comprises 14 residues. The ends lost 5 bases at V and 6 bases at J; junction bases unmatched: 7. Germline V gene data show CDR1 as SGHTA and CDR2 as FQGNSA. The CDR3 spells CASSPSHRGDTQYF. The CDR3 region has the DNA TGTGCCAGCAGCCCCTCACACAGGGGGGATACGCAGTATTTT. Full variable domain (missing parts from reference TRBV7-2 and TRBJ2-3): GAGVSQSPSNKVTEKGKDVELRCDPISGHTALYWYRQSLGQGLEFLIYFQGNSAPDKSGLPSDRFSAERTGGSVSTLTIQRTQQEDSAVYLCASSPSHRGDTQYFGPGTRLTVL.

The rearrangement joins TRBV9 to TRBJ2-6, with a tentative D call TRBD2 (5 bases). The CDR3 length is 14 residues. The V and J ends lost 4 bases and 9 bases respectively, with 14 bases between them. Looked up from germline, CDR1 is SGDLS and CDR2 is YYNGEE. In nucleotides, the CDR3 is TGTGCCAGCAGCCCCAGTAATCGGGACAACGTCCTGACTTTC. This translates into CASSPSNRDNVLTF.

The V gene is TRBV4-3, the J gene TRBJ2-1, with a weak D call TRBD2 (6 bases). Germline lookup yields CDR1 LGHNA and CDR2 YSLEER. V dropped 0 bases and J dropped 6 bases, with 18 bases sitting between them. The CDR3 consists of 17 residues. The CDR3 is CASSQDLGRDGSNEQFF. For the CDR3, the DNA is TGCGCCAGCAGCCAAGATCTCGGCAGGGACGGGAGCAATGAGCAGTTCTTC.

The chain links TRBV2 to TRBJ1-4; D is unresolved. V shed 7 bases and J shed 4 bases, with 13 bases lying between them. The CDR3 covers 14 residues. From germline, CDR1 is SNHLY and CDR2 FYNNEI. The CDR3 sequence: CASTAGRSNEKLFF. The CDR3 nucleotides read TGTGCCAGCACCGCGGGCCGAAGTAATGAAAAACTGTTTTTT. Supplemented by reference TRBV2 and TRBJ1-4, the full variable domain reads EPEVTQTPSHQVTQMGQEVILRCVPISNHLYFYWYRQILGQKVEFLVSFYNNEISEKSEIFDDQFSVERPDGSNFTLKIRSTKLEDSAMYFCASTAGRSNEKLFFGSGTQLSVL.

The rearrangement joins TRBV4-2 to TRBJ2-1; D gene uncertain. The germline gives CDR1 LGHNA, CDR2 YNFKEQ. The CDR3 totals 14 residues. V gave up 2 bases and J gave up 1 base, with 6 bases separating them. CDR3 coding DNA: TGTGCCAGCAGCCAATTCGGGTCCTACAATGAGCAGTTCTTC. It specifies CASSQFGSYNEQFF.

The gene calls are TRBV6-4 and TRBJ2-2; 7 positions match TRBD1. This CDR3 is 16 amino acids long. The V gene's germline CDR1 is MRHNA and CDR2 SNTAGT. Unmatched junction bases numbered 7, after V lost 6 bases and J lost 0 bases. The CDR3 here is CASSSTGTANTGELFF. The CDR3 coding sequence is TGTGCCAGCAGCTCCACCGGGACAGCGAACACCGGGGAGCTGTTTTTT.

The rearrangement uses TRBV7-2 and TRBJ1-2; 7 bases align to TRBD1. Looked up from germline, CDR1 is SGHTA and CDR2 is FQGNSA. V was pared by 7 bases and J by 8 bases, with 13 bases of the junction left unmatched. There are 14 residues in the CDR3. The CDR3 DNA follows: TGTGCCAGCACCTACACGACAGGGTTGAGGGGCTACACCTTC. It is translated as CASTYTTGLRGYTF. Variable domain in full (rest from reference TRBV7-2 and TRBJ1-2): GAGVSQSPSNKVTEKGKDVELRCDPISGHTALYWYRQSLGQGLEFLIYFQGNSAPDKSGLPSDRFSAERTGGSVSTLTIQRTQQEDSAVYLCASTYTTGLRGYTFGSGTRLTVV.

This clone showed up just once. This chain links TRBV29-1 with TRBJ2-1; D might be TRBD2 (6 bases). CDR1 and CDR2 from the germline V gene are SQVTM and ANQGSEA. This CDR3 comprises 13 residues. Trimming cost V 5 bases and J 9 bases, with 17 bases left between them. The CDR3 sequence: CSVSGAGRTEQFF. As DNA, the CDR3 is TGCAGCGTTTCCGGGGCAGGGAGGACTGAGCAGTTCTTC.

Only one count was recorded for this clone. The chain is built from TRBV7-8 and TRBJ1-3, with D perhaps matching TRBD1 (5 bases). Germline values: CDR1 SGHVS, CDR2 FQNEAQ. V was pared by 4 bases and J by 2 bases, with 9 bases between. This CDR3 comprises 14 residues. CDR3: CASSSDKAGNTIYF. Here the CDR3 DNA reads TGTGCCAGCAGCTCGGACAAGGCTGGAAACACCATATATTTT.

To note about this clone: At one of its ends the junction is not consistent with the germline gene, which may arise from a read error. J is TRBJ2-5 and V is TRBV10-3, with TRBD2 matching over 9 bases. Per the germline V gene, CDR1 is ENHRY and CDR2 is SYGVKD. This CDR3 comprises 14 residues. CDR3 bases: TGTGCCATCAGTGAAGCAGCGGGGGGCCTACCTGTCGACTTC. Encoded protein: CAISEAAGGLPVDF.

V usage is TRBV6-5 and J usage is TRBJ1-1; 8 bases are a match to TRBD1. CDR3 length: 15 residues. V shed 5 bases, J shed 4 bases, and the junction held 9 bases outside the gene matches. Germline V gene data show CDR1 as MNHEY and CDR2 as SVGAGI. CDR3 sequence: CASSHLNRGGTEAFF. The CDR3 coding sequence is TGTGCCAGCAGTCACCTTAACAGGGGGGGCACTGAAGCTTTCTTT.

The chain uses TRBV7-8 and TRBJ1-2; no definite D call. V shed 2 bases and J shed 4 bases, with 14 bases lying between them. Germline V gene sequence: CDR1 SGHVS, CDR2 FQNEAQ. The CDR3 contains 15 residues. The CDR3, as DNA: TGTGCCAGCAGCTTACTCGTCGTCTCTCCCTATGGCTACACCTTC. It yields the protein CASSLLVVSPYGYTF.

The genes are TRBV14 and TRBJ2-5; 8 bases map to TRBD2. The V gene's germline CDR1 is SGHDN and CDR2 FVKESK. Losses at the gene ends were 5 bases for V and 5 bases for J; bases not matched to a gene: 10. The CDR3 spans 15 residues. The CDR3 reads CASSARLAWGETQYF. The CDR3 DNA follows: TGTGCCAGCAGCGCCCGACTAGCGTGGGGGGAGACCCAGTACTTC.

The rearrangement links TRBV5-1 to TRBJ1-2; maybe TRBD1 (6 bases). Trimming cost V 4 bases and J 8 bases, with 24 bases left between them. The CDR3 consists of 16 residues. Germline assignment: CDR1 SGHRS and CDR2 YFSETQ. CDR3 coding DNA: TGCGCCAGCAGCCGGAGGCCGGACAGTCGAGCGGAGGGCTACACCTTC. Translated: CASSRRPDSRAEGYTF.

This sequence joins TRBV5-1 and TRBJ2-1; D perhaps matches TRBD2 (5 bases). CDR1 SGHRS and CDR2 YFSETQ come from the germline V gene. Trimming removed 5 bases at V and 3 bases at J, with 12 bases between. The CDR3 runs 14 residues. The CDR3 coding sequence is TGCGCCAGCAGTCGCGAGGGCGGCTACAATGAGCAGTTCTTC. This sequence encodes CASSREGGYNEQFF.

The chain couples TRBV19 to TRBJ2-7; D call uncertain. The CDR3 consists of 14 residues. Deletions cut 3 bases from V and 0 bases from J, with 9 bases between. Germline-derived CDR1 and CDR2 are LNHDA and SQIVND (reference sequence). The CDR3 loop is CASSITTSSYEQYF. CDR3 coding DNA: TGTGCCAGTAGTATTACTACCTCCTCCTACGAGCAGTACTTC.

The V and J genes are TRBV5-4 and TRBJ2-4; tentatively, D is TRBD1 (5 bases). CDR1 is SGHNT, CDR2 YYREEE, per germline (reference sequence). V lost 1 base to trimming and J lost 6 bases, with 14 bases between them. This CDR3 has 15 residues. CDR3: CASSLRSRDRNIQYF. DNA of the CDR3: TGTGCCAGCAGCTTGAGATCCAGGGATAGAAACATTCAGTACTTC.

The chain's CDR3 is CASSPWGTGDGYTF. CDR3 nucleotide sequence: TGTGCCAGCAGTCCTTGGGGGACAGGTGACGGCTACACCTTC. V and J are TRBV2 and TRBJ1-2; 8 bases agree with TRBD1. Germline CDR1 and CDR2: SNHLY and FYNNEI. The CDR3 totals 14 residues. With 5 bases clipped from V and 8 bases from J, the junction kept 10 bases outside the gene matches.

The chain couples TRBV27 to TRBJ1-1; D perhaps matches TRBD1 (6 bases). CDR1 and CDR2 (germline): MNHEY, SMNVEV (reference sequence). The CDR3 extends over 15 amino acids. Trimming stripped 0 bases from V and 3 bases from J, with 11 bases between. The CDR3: CASSLSWGLDTEAFF. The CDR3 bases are TGTGCCAGCAGTTTATCCTGGGGGCTGGACACTGAAGCTTTCTTT.

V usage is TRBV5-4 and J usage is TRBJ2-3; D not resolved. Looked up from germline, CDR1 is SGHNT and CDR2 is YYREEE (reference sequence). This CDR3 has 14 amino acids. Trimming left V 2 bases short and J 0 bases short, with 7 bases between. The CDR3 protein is CASSLAGSTDTQYF. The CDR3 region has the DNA TGTGCCAGCAGCTTAGCCGGGAGCACAGATACGCAGTATTTT.

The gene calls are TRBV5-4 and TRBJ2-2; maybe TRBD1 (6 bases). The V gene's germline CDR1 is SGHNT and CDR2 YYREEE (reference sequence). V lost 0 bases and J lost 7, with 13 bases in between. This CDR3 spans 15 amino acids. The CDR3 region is CASSLGPGEGGELFF. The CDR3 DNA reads TGTGCCAGCAGCTTGGGTCCAGGGGAAGGCGGGGAGCTGTTTTTT.

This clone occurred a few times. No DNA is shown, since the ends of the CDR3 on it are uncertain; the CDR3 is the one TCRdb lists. CDR3 sequence: CASSFTVGQGAYF. This chain joins TRBV11-2 and TRBJ1-6; the table's D call of TRBD1 was not tested on the DNA. The CDR3 extends over 13 residues, inclusive of both ends. The germline V gene encodes CDR1 SGHAT and CDR2 FQNNGV.

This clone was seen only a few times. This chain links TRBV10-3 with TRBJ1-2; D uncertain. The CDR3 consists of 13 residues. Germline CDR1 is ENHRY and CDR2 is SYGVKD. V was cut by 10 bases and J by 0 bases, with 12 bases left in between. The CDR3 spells CATAAGPNYGYTF. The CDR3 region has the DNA TGTGCCACCGCGGCTGGTCCTAACTATGGCTACACCTTC.

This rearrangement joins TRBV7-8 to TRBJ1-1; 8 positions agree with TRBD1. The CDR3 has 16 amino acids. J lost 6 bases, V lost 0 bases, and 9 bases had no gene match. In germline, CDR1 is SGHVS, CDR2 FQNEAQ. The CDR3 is CASSLAGRRGLAEAFF. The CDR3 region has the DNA TGTGCCAGCAGCTTAGCTGGGCGCAGGGGGCTGGCTGAAGCTTTCTTT.

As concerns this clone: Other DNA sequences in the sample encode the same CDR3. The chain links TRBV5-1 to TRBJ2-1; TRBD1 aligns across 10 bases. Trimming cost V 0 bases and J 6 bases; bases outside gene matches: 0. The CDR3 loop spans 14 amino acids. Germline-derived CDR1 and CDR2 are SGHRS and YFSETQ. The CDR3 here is CASSLGTGGNEQFF. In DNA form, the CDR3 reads TGCGCCAGCAGCTTGGGGACAGGGGGCAATGAGCAGTTCTTC. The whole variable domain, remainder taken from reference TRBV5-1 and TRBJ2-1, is KAGVTQTPRYLIKTRGQQVTLSCSPISGHRSVSWYQQTPGQGLQFLFEYFSETQRNKGNFPGRFSGRQFSNSRSEMNVSTLELGDSALYLCASSLGTGGNEQFFGPGTRLTVL.

The CDR3 loop reads CASSLGPVATNEKLFF. The CDR3 region has the DNA TGTGCCAGCAGCTTAGGCCCAGTTGCAACTAATGAAAAACTGTTTTTT. The J gene is TRBJ1-4, the V gene TRBV7-8; D is uncertain. The CDR3 is made up of 16 amino acids. Germline loops: CDR1 SGHVS, CDR2 FQNEAQ. V lost 1 base to trimming and J lost 0 bases, with 9 bases between them.